This T cell receptor beta chain was documented in a study of T cell repertoires in cytomegalovirus infection. V lost 3 bases and J 10 bases, leaving 10 bases between the germline ends. Germline-derived CDR1 and CDR2 are SNHLY and FYNNEI. This CDR3 region has 12 residues. This clonotype has a count of ten or more. TCRdb passed the reads through MiXCR, listing each CDR3 protein once. The table includes 310,000 or so distinct CDR3 sequences, 9.6% detected once. This chain uses TRBV2 with TRBJ2-1; no definite D call. The sequenced sample was PBMCs. The sequence was collected from a human donor in good health (CMV status not recorded). Some clones in this sample may be carry-over from other donors' samples. The CDR3 sequence: CASSERIWEQFF. The CDR3 DNA reads TGTGCCAGCAGTGAGCGGATTTGGGAGCAGTTCTTC.